This T cell receptor beta chain was profiled in a study of T-cell reconstitution after alpha-beta-depleted transplantation in children. TCRbeta library preparation incorporated unique molecular identifiers. TCRdb re-analysed the PCR reads in MiXCR, keeping a single row per CDR3 protein. This sample has about 540,000 distinct CDR3 sequences, with around 19% found just once. V shed 3 bases and J 4 bases; nucleotides not matched to a gene: 13. The CDR3 extends over 19 amino acids. The germline V gene has CDR1 SGHRS and CDR2 YFSETQ. The sequences come from PBMCs from the stem cell graft donor, collected from the stem cell graft. The clonotype originates from a human donor who donated a stem cell graft to a child with acute lymphoblastic leukemia. J is TRBJ2-5 and V is TRBV5-1; 15 nucleotides agree with TRBD2. CDR3 loop: CASSSGGLAGGLSGETQYF. CDR3 in DNA: TGCGCCAGCAGCTCGGGGGGACTAGCGGGAGGATTGTCCGGAGAGACCCAGTACTTC.